This T cell receptor (beta chain) appears in the sequencing data of a study of T cell repertoires in cytomegalovirus infection. Study summary: The authors relied on CMV epitopes, both recently identified HLA-C-restricted and well-studied HLA-B-restricted. In public TCR beta signatures, there were indications of both CMV infection and matching HLA type. Study results and caveats: HLA-C-restricted TCR beta clonotypes specific for CMV led the ex vivo response. Summed public TCR beta family frequency identified CMV carriers bearing the relevant HLA.

Germline CDR1 is MNHEY and CDR2 is SVGEGT. CDR3 size: 17 residues. V was shortened by 2 bases and J by 3 bases, with 19 bases between the two germline ends. This clonotype has a handful of counts. Its antigen is unknown. Each CDR3 protein is one row after TCRdb ran MiXCR on the reads. The repertoire consists of around 800,000 distinct CDR3 sequences, with around a third occurring once and the leading ten covering roughly an eighth. This TCR came from a human donor in good health (CMV status not recorded). Some clones in this sample may be carry-over from other donors' samples. The V call is TRBV6-2 or TRBV6-3, the J call TRBJ2-5; D gene uncertain. Material: cultured CD8+ T cells from PBMCs, obtained from culture after CMV antigen stimulation. CDR3 DNA sequence: TGTGCCAGCAGTTACCCCCTTAGGGCTAGGTATGAAGAGACCCAGTACTTC. It translates to CASSYPLRARYEETQYF.